Listed here is a single T cell receptor (beta chain). Its antigen is not known. Germline CDR1 and CDR2: DFQATT and SNEGSKA (reference sequence). V was cut by 6 bases and J by 3 bases, with 8 bases left in between. There are 11 residues in the CDR3. The sample is drawn from a study of immune cell composition in non-small cell lung cancer. Study results and limitations: No significant correlation existed between pack-years smoked and tumour clonality. Squamous carcinomas (approximately 80%) more often had tumour-associated clones >0.5% than adenocarcinomas (roughly 33%).

Using immunoSEQ multiplex PCR, the repertoire was profiled, and TCRdb retains in-frame clones only, with some absent. The sample has just over 7,500 clones, roughly three quarters seen once. The sequence was obtained from a human donor with non-small cell lung cancer. The chain carries TRBV20-1 and TRBJ2-5; no reliable D call. The specimen was lung tumor tissue. CDR3 protein: CSAQPKETQYF. The DNA for the CDR3 is TGCAGTGCCCAACCAAAAGAGACCCAGTACTTC.